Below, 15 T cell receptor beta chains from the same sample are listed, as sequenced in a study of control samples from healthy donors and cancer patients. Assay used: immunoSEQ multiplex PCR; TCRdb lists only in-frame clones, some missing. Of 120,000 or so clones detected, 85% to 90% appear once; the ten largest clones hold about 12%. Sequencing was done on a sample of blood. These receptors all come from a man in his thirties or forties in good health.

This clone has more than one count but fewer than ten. CDR3 residues: CSARGRSGYTF. The CDR3 DNA follows: TGCAGTGCTAGAGGGAGGAGTGGCTACACCTTC. The rearrangement joins TRBV20-1 to TRBJ1-2, with no clear D. Trimming removed 1 base at V and 7 bases at J, with 7 bases between. This CDR3 contains 11 residues. CDR1 and CDR2 (germline): DFQATT, SNEGSKA (reference sequence).

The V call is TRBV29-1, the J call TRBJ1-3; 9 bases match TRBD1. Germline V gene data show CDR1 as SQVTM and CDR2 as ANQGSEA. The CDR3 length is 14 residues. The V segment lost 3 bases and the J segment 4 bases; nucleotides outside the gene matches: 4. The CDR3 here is CSVDDRGTGNTIYF. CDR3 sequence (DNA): TGCAGCGTTGATGACAGGGGGACCGGAAACACCATATATTTT.

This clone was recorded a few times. Written as DNA, the CDR3 is TGTGCCAGCAGCTTAGGAGGGCCCAAGGGGAGAAACACTGAAGCTTTCTTT. Translating it yields CASSLGGPKGRNTEAFF. The chain couples TRBV7-3 to TRBJ1-1; D is possibly TRBD1 (5 bases). In germline, CDR1 is SGHTA, CDR2 FQGTGA. The V end lost 2 bases, the J end lost 2 bases, and 18 bases lay between the germline ends. CDR3 length: 17 amino acids.

CDR3 in DNA: TGTGCCAGCGGCCCCGGGACAGGGAACACAGATACGCAGTATTTT. Protein sequence: CASGPGTGNTDTQYF. The chain uses TRBV6-6 and TRBJ2-3; 9 nucleotides agree with TRBD1. CDR3 size: 15 residues. CDR1 and CDR2 from the germline V gene are MNHNY and SVGAGI (reference sequence). Trimming cost V 8 bases and J 2 bases; bases outside gene matches: 8.

CDR3 loop: CASSDPGQKNTEAFF. The DNA for the CDR3 is TGTGCCAGCAGTGACCCGGGACAAAAGAACACTGAAGCTTTCTTT. V usage is TRBV6-1 and J usage is TRBJ1-1; D possibly corresponds to TRBD1 (6 bases). The length of the CDR3 is 15 residues. CDR1 and CDR2 from the germline V gene are MNHNS and SASEGT. Trimming removed 3 bases from V and 1 base from J, with 12 bases in between.

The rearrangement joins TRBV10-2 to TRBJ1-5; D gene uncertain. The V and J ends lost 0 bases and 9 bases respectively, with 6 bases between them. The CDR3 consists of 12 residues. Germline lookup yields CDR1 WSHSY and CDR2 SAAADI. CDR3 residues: CASSESRTPQHF. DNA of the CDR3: TGCGCCAGCAGTGAGTCCAGGACGCCCCAGCATTTT.

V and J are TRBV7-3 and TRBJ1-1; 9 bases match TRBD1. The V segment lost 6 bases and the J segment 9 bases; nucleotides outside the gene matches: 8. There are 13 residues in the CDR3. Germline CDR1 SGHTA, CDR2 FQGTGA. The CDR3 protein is CASRSTGGGKAFF. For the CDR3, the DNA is TGTGCCAGCAGATCCACAGGGGGCGGGAAAGCTTTCTTT.

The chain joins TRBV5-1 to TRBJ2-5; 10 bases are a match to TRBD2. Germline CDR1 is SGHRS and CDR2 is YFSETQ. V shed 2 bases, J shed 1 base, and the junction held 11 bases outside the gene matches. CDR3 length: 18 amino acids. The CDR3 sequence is CASSFASGGRIPQETQYF. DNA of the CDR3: TGCGCCAGCAGCTTTGCTAGCGGGGGCCGGATTCCCCAAGAGACCCAGTACTTC.

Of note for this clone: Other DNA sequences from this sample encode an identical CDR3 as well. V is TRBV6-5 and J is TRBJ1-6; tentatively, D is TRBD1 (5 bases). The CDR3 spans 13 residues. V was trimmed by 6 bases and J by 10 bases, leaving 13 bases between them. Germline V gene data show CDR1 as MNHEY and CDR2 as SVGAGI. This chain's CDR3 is CASSYLGDSPLHF. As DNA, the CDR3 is TGTGCCAGCAGCTACCTTGGGGACTCACCCCTCCACTTT.

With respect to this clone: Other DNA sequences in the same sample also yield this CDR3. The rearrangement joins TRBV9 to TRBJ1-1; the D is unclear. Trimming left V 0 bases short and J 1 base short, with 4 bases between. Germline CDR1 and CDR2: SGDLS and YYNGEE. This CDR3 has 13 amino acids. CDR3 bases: TGTGCCAGCAGCGTAGGAAGGAACACTGAAGCTTTCTTT. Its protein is CASSVGRNTEAFF.

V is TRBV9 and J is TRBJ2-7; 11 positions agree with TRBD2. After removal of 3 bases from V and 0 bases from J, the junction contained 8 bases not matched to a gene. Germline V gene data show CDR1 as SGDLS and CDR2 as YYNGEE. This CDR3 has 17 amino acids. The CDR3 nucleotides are TGTGCCAGCAGCGCATCTAGCGGGGGGCCTCTCTCCTACGAGCAGTACTTC. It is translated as CASSASSGGPLSYEQYF.

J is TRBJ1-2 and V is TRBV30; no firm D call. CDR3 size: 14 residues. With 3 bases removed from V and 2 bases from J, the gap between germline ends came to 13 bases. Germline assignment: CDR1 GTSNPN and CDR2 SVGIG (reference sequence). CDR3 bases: TGTGCCTGGAGCCCGGGCAGGATAAACTATGGCTACACCTTC. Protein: CAWSPGRINYGYTF.

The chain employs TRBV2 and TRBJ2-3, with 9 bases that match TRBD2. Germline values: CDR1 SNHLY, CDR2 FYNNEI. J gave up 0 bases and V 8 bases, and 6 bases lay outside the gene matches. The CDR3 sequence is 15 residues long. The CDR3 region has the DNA TGTGCCAGCCTTAGCGGGGGTGTAAGCACAGATACGCAGTATTTT. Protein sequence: CASLSGGVSTDTQYF.

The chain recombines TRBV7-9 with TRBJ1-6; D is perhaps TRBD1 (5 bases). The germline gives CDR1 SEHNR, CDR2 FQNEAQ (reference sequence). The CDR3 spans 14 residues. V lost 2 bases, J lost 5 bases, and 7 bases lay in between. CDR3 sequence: CASSLPGDNSPLHF. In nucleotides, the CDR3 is TGTGCCAGCAGCTTACCGGGGGATAATTCACCCCTCCACTTT.

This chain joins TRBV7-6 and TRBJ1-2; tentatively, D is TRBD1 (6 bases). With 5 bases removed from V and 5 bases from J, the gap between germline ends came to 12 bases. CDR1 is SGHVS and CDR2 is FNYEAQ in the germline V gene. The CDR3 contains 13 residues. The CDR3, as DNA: TGTGCCAGCAGCGACAGGACGGATTATGGCTACACCTTC. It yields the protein CASSDRTDYGYTF.